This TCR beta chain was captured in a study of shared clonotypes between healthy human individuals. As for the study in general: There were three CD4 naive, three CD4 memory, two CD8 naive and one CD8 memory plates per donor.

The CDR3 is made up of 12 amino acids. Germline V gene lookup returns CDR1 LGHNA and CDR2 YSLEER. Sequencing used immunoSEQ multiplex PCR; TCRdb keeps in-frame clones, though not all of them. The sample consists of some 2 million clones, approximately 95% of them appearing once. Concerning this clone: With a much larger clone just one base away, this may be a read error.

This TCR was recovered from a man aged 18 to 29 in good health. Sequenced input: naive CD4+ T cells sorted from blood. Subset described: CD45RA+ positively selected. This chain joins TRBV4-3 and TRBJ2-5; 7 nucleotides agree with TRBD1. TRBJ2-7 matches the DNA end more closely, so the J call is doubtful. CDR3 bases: TGCGCCAGCAGCCGGGACAGTTACGAGCAGTACTTC. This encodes CASSRDSYEQYF.